The 25 T cell receptor beta chains listed next were all sequenced from one sample in a study of blood T cells in healthy people across ages. A J-beta primer mix and a sample-barcoded 5' primer were used in a second PCR of about 6 to 12 cycles. MiXCR was run by TCRdb on the 5' RACE reads, yielding one entry per CDR3 protein. The sample includes about a million distinct CDR3 sequences, approximately 50% of them seen just once. Sequencing used blood. These TCRs come from a woman aged 55-69 years in good health.

This clonotype was recorded a few times. V is TRBV28 and J is TRBJ2-6; perhaps TRBD2 as D (6 bases). CDR3 length equals 15 residues. V lost 7 bases, J lost 0 bases, and 10 bases lay in between. CDR1 is MDHEN and CDR2 is SYDVKM in the germline V gene. The CDR3 bases are TGTGCCAGCAATACCGGGGGCTCTGGGGCCAACGTCCTGACTTTC. It codes for CASNTGGSGANVLTF.

The chain couples TRBV20-1 to TRBJ2-7, with 11 nucleotides matching TRBD2. The CDR3 spans 14 residues. The germline V gene has CDR1 DFQATT and CDR2 SNEGSKA (reference sequence). After removal of 6 bases from V and 6 bases from J, the junction contained 10 bases not matched to a gene. Written as DNA, the CDR3 is TGCAGTGCGCAACTAGCGGGAGTTAGGGGCGAGCAGTACTTC. Residues: CSAQLAGVRGEQYF.

This clonotype was observed at least ten times. This sequence joins TRBV7-9 and TRBJ2-5; weak D call: TRBD2 (5 bases). The V gene's germline CDR1 is SEHNR and CDR2 FQNEAQ (reference sequence). Trimming left V 8 bases short and J 5 bases short, with 21 bases between. CDR3 length: 15 residues. The CDR3 DNA reads TGTGCCAGCTCCGGGGTACGCCATAAGGCGGAGACCCAGTACTTC. Amino acid sequence: CASSGVRHKAETQYF. The variable domain in full, completed from reference TRBV7-9 and TRBJ2-5, reads DTGVSQNPRHKITKRGQNVTFRCDPISEHNRLYWYRQTLGQGPEFLTYFQNEAQLEKSRLLSDRFSAERPKGSFSTLEIQRTEQGDSAMYLCASSGVRHKAETQYFGPGTRLLVL.

The chain links TRBV18 to TRBJ2-5; D gene uncertain. The ends were cut back, 4 bases at V and 0 bases at J, with 6 bases in the middle. The germline V gene has CDR1 KGHSH and CDR2 LQKENI. This CDR3 region has 13 residues. CDR3 region: CASSRNNQETQYF. In nucleotides, the CDR3 is TGTGCCAGCTCACGCAACAACCAAGAGACCCAGTACTTC.

The chain couples TRBV4-3 to TRBJ2-7; D uncertain. V shed 4 bases and J shed 12 bases, with 22 bases lying between them. This CDR3 has 14 residues. Germline V lookup: CDR1 LGHNA, CDR2 YSLEER. The CDR3 DNA is TGCGCCAGCAGCCCACACAAGTCCAACTACTTACGGTACTTC. Protein: CASSPHKSNYLRYF.

This clonotype was counted a few times. This sequence joins TRBV14 and TRBJ2-5; D remains ambiguous. This CDR3 is 13 amino acids long. Germline assignment: CDR1 SGHDN and CDR2 FVKESK. V dropped 0 bases and J dropped 2 bases, with 4 bases sitting between them. CDR3: CASSQDQQETQYF. As DNA, the CDR3 is TGTGCCAGCAGCCAAGACCAACAAGAGACCCAGTACTTC.

V usage is TRBV5-1 and J usage is TRBJ2-2; weak D call: TRBD1 (5 bases). The CDR3 is made up of 16 amino acids. V lost 4 bases, J lost 5 bases, and 18 bases lay in between. The germline V gene encodes CDR1 SGHRS and CDR2 YFSETQ. CDR3 protein: CASSAGHNAKTGELFF. CDR3 bases: TGCGCCAGCAGCGCCGGACATAATGCCAAGACCGGGGAGCTGTTTTTT.

The chain carries TRBV11-2 and TRBJ2-1; the D call may be TRBD1 or TRBD2 (6 bases each). The V and J ends lost 5 bases and 8 bases respectively, with 19 bases between them. The CDR3 has 15 amino acids. The germline V gene encodes CDR1 SGHAT and CDR2 FQNNGV. The CDR3: CASSQGRDNPYEQFF. In DNA, the CDR3 is TGTGCCAGCAGCCAGGGGCGGGACAACCCCTATGAGCAGTTCTTC. Full variable domain (remainder filled in from reference TRBV11-2 and TRBJ2-1): EAGVAQSPRYKIIEKRQSVAFWCNPISGHATLYWYQQILGQGPKLLIQFQNNGVVDDSQLPKDRFSAERLKGVDSTLKIQPAKLEDSAVYLCASSQGRDNPYEQFFGPGTRLTVL.

This clonotype was found a few times. The CDR3 spells CASRPDSRVQYF. CDR3 DNA sequence: TGTGCCAGCCGCCCTGACAGTCGAGTTCAGTATTTT. This chain connects TRBV28 to TRBJ2-3, with D perhaps TRBD1 (5 bases). Germline V gene data show CDR1 as MDHEN and CDR2 as SYDVKM. Trimming removed 8 bases at V and 12 bases at J, with 18 bases between. CDR3 size: 12 residues.

This chain uses TRBV11-2 with TRBJ2-5, with D perhaps matching TRBD1 (6 bases). This CDR3 contains 15 residues. V was cut by 0 bases and J by 4 bases, with 12 bases left in between. Germline V gene data show CDR1 as SGHAT and CDR2 as FQNNGV. The CDR3: CASSLEGALVETQYF. For the CDR3, the DNA is TGTGCCAGCAGCTTAGAGGGGGCGCTGGTAGAGACCCAGTACTTC.

V is TRBV6-6 and J is TRBJ1-2; weak D call: TRBD1 (5 bases). The CDR3 totals 13 residues. V shed 6 bases and J shed 5 bases, with 13 bases lying between them. Germline CDR1 and CDR2: MNHNY and SVGAGI (reference sequence). The CDR3 reads CASSSLGAYGYTF. For the CDR3, the DNA is TGTGCCAGCAGCTCCCTAGGGGCTTATGGCTACACCTTC.

The rearrangement uses TRBV28 and TRBJ1-2; unclear D gene. V gave up 8 bases and J gave up 0 bases, with 13 bases separating them. Germline assignment: CDR1 MDHEN and CDR2 SYDVKM. The CDR3 runs to 14 residues. CDR3 DNA sequence: TGTGCCAGCGCTGAAAGGATTTCTAACTATGGCTACACCTTC. Translating it yields CASAERISNYGYTF.

The genes are TRBV20-1 and TRBJ2-1, with D perhaps TRBD2 (6 bases). The J call may not be correct, given that the DNA end is closer to TRBJ2-7. Per germline, CDR1 DFQATT and CDR2 SNEGSKA (reference sequence). The CDR3 sequence is 15 residues long. CDR3 nucleotide sequence: TGCAGTGCTAGAGCCCCCCGGGACTTTACCTACGAGCAGTACTTC. This gives the protein CSARAPRDFTYEQYF.

The chain has TRBV4-1 and TRBJ2-5; D may be TRBD2 (5 bases). The germline V gene has CDR1 MGHRA and CDR2 YSYEKL. Trimming took off 2 bases at V and 11 bases at J, with 12 bases between the two ends. The CDR3 spans 12 residues. The CDR3 sequence: CASSQQSGGQYF. CDR3 DNA sequence: TGCGCCAGCAGCCAACAGTCGGGCGGGCAGTACTTC.

With respect to this clonotype: The junction departs from germline at one end; a sequencing error may be responsible. In DNA form, the CDR3 reads TGTGCCTGCAGTCCCCAGGGGGCAGGCAGCAATCAGCCCCAGCATTTT. Amino acids: CACSPQGAGSNQPQHF. The gene calls are TRBV12-3 or TRBV12-4 and TRBJ1-5, with 8 bases matching TRBD1. The CDR3 totals 16 residues.

This clonotype showed up just a few times. The gene calls are TRBV7-2 and TRBJ2-1; TRBD2 aligns across 7 bases. The junction had 14 bases not matched to a gene; V was cut back by 5 bases and J by 7 bases. The germline V gene encodes CDR1 SGHTA and CDR2 FQGNSA. The CDR3 spans 16 residues. As DNA, the CDR3 is TGTGCCAGCAGCAGCCTGACTAGCAGGGTTCGAAATGAGCAGTTCTTC. Translation: CASSSLTSRVRNEQFF.

This chain links TRBV24-1 with TRBJ2-3; 7 bases are shared with TRBD2. The CDR3 is 16 amino acids. V lost 4 bases to trimming and J lost 2 bases; unmatched junction nucleotides: 8. Germline V CDR1 and CDR2: KGHDR, SFDVKD. CDR3 nucleotides: TGTGCCACCAGTGAAGTCCTAGCGGACGACACAGATACGCAGTATTTT. Translating it yields CATSEVLADDTDTQYF.

The rearrangement links TRBV12-3 or TRBV12-4 to TRBJ2-4; 8 nucleotides align to TRBD1. The end of the DNA aligns better with TRBJ2-7, so the J call may be wrong. The CDR3 covers 13 residues. CDR3 bases: TGTGCCAGCAGTTACCAGGGGGCTCACGAGCAGTACTTC. Amino acid sequence: CASSYQGAHEQYF.

This clonotype was counted only a few times. The CDR3: CSASRGGGPGANVLTF. The CDR3 DNA follows: TGCAGTGCCTCTAGAGGGGGGGGCCCCGGGGCCAACGTCCTGACTTTC. The chain is built from TRBV20-1 and TRBJ2-6; D might be TRBD2 (7 bases). The germline V and J ends were trimmed by 6 bases and 4 bases, with 19 bases remaining between them. This CDR3 has 16 residues. Germline values: CDR1 DFQATT, CDR2 SNEGSKA (reference sequence).

This rearrangement joins TRBV7-9 to TRBJ1-2; the D gene is possibly TRBD1 (5 bases). The CDR3 runs to 13 residues. V was trimmed by 5 bases and J by 5 bases, leaving 12 bases between them. Germline CDR1 and CDR2: SEHNR and FQNEAQ (reference sequence). This CDR3 reads CASSAPGLYGYTF. The CDR3 DNA sequence: TGTGCCAGCAGCGCACCGGGACTTTATGGCTACACCTTC.

This clonotype was counted only a few times. The chain joins TRBV4-1 to TRBJ2-5; D gene uncertain. The CDR3 sequence is 14 residues long. V was clipped by 1 base and J by 3 bases, with 9 bases between them. Germline lookup yields CDR1 MGHRA and CDR2 YSYEKL. CDR3 protein: CASSQGLIEETQYF. DNA of the CDR3: TGCGCCAGCAGCCAAGGTCTCATAGAAGAGACCCAGTACTTC.

This chain joins TRBV28 and TRBJ2-7, with 13 bases fitting TRBD2. V dropped 4 bases and J dropped 4; count of bases not matched to a gene: 10. Germline loops: CDR1 MDHEN, CDR2 SYDVKM. This CDR3 comprises 17 residues. As DNA, the CDR3 is TGTGCCAGCAGTTCGACGAAACTAGCGGGAGGGCCATACGAGCAGTACTTC. It yields the protein CASSSTKLAGGPYEQYF. Together with reference TRBV28 and TRBJ2-7, the CDR3 gives the full variable domain: DVKVTQSSRYLVKRTGEKVFLECVQDMDHENMFWYRQDPGLGLRLIYFSYDVKMKEKGDIPEGYSVSREKKERFSLILESASTNQTSMYLCASSSTKLAGGPYEQYFGPGTRLTVT.

This clonotype was seen a few times. The V and J genes are TRBV12-3 or TRBV12-4 and TRBJ2-1, with D uncertain. The J call may be in error: the DNA end matches TRBJ2-7 better. The CDR3 spans 15 residues. As DNA, the CDR3 is TGTGCCAGCAGTTTTTCTGGCAGCTCCTACAATGAGCAGTACTTC. It is translated as CASSFSGSSYNEQYF.

The V gene is TRBV7-2, the J gene TRBJ2-1, with D possibly matching TRBD1 (5 bases). Deletions cut 2 bases from V and 7 bases from J, with 12 bases between. Germline V CDR1 and CDR2: SGHTA, FQGNSA. CDR3 length equals 14 residues. The CDR3 loop reads CASSLTGRKNEQFF. The CDR3 DNA follows: TGTGCCAGCAGCTTAACAGGTCGAAAGAATGAGCAGTTCTTC.

The rearrangement uses TRBV11-2 and TRBJ2-3; 10 nucleotides match TRBD2. CDR1 is SGHAT, CDR2 FQNNGV, per germline. The V and J ends lost 0 bases and 7 bases, in that order; junction bases with no gene match: 16. This CDR3 comprises 19 residues. The CDR3 coding sequence is TGTGCCAGCAGCTTAGAGGCTAGCGGGGGCGGTCATGGAACTCATACGCAGTATTTT. Its translation is CASSLEASGGGHGTHTQYF.